A selection of T cell receptor beta chains follows, all from one sample in a study of T cell responses to AZD1222 COVID-19 vaccine. The protocol was immunoSEQ multiplex PCR, while the TCRdb copy is restricted to in-frame clones and leaves out a portion. The table records 84,000 or so clones, 70% to 90% of them present only once. The sample consisted of peripheral blood, taken on day 0 of MenACWY control vaccination. These TCRs come from an adult in good health. Each CDR3 is given with its conserved first and last residue. The order of the fields is V gene, CDR3 length, clone size, D gene, J gene, CDR3 protein, CDR3 DNA. The D gene is left open where the match is weak. The size entry is marked missing in some rows and otherwise reads once, few, many or a size class.

TRBV18	12	NA	NA	TRBJ1-2	CASSPSLLNHTF	TGTGCCAGCTCACCATCTCTTCTGAACCACACCTTC
TRBV3-1/TRBV3-2	19	NA	NA	TRBJ1-1	CASSQESKTRETMNTEAFF	TGTGCCAGCAGCCAAGAAAGCAAGACTCGCGAGACCATGAACACTGAAGCTTTCTTT
TRBV7-6	14	NA	TRBD2	TRBJ2-5	CASQPGLGSETQYF	TGTGCCAGTCAGCCGGGACTAGGAAGCGAGACCCAGTACTTC
TRBV3-1/TRBV3-2	15	NA	NA	TRBJ2-7	CASSQGADSRYEQYF	TGTGCCAGCAGCCAAGGAGCGGACAGCCGCTACGAGCAGTACTTC
TRBV5-1	14	NA	NA	TRBJ1-4	CASSDDRSGEKLFF	TGCGCCAGCAGCGATGACAGGTCAGGGGAAAAACTGTTTTTT
TRBV2	15	NA	NA	TRBJ2-7	CASSAGGQATYEQYF	TGTGCCAGCAGCGCCGGCGGGCAGGCAACCTACGAGCAGTACTTC
TRBV27	15	few	TRBD2	TRBJ2-1	CASSLGLAPYNEQFF	TGTGCCAGCAGTTTAGGACTAGCCCCCTACAATGAGCAGTTCTTC
TRBV5-1	17	many	TRBD2	TRBJ2-5	CASSWGRGAQIQETQYF	TGCGCCAGCAGCTGGGGGCGGGGGGCCCAGATCCAAGAGACCCAGTACTTC
TRBV7-8	13	NA	NA	TRBJ1-2	CASSLNGLYGYTF	TGTGCCAGCAGCTTAAATGGCCTCTATGGCTACACCTTC
TRBV5-1	13	NA	NA	TRBJ2-1	CASSSGGFNEQFF	TGCGCCAGCAGCTCTGGGGGGTTCAATGAGCAGTTCTTC
TRBV19	15	NA	NA	TRBJ1-5	CASTPGGAGNQPQHF	TGTGCCAGTACCCCGGGGGGCGCGGGCAATCAGCCCCAGCATTTT
TRBV6-5	14	NA	NA	TRBJ1-5	CASSSTHGTQPQHF	TGTGCCAGCAGTTCGACTCACGGGACTCAGCCCCAGCATTTT
TRBV18	11	NA	NA	TRBJ2-7	CASSYEREQYF	TGTGCCAGCTCATACGAGAGGGAGCAGTACTTC
TRBV6-5	15	few	TRBD1	TRBJ2-7	CASSIGDSARSEQYF	TGTGCCAGCAGTATAGGGGACAGTGCCCGTTCCGAGCAGTACTTC
TRBV25-1	14	NA	NA	TRBJ1-2	CASSGGTYNYGYTF	TGTGCCAGCAGTGGGGGGACATACAACTATGGCTACACCTTC
TRBV5-1	16	once	TRBD1	TRBJ1-3	CASSRDSADTGNTIYF	TGCGCCAGCAGCAGGGACAGCGCCGACACTGGAAACACCATATATTTT
TRBV19	13	NA	NA	TRBJ1-1	CASSKEGNTEAFF	TGTGCCAGTAGTAAGGAGGGGAACACTGAAGCTTTCTTT
TRBV28	13	NA	TRBD1	TRBJ1-1	CASSQTGGVEAFF	TGTGCCAGCAGTCAGACAGGGGGCGTAGAAGCTTTCTTT
TRBV5-4	13	NA	NA	TRBJ1-1	CASSLPGDTEAFF	TGTGCCAGCAGCTTGCCAGGGGACACTGAAGCTTTCTTT
TRBV30	14	NA	NA	TRBJ1-2	CAWSVGVIRKWNTF	TGTGCCTGGAGTGTAGGTGTCATCAGGAAATGGAACACCTTC
TRBV15	14	NA	NA	TRBJ2-5	CATSRDLGAETQYF	TGTGCCACCAGCAGAGATTTGGGGGCAGAGACCCAGTACTTC
TRBV7-7	16	NA	TRBD2	TRBJ2-3	CASSPLPGGPIDTQYF	TGTGCTAGCAGCCCCCTCCCGGGGGGGCCGATAGATACGCAGTATTTT
TRBV5-4	13	NA	NA	TRBJ1-2	CASSLENRDGYTF	TGTGCCAGCAGCTTGGAAAATCGGGATGGCTACACCTTC
TRBV3-1/TRBV3-2	13	NA	NA	TRBJ1-5	CASSQEGNQPQHF	TGTGCCAGCAGCCAAGAAGGAAATCAGCCCCAGCATTTT
TRBV6-2/TRBV6-3	13	NA	NA	TRBJ1-2	CASSYSINGGYTF	TGTGCCAGCAGTTACTCGATCAACGGTGGCTACACCTTC
TRBV4-3	15	NA	NA	TRBJ2-3	CASSQDGPTGDTQYF	TGCGCCAGCAGCCAAGATGGCCCGACGGGAGATACGCAGTATTTT
TRBV7-2	14	NA	TRBD2	TRBJ2-2	CASSFGLAGGELFF	TGTGCCAGCAGCTTCGGACTAGCGGGGGGGGAGCTGTTTTTT
TRBV11-3	15	NA	TRBD2	TRBJ2-4	CASSRDGGGLNIQYF	TGTGCCAGCAGCCGAGACGGGGGAGGGCTAAACATTCAGTACTTC
TRBV5-5	16	once	NA	TRBJ2-5	CASSLGQGTRQETQYF	TGTGCCAGCAGCTTGGGGCAGGGGACCCGCCAAGAGACCCAGTACTTC
TRBV19	16	NA	TRBD1	TRBJ1-6	CASSLTGDGENSPLHF	TGTGCCAGTAGCCTGACAGGGGATGGGGAAAATTCACCCCTCCACTTT
TRBV15	15	NA	TRBD1	TRBJ1-6	CATSTRTGGNSPLHF	TGTGCCACCAGCACACGGACAGGGGGGAATTCACCCCTCCACTTT
TRBV18	13	NA	NA	TRBJ1-2	CASSPEDLYGYTF	TGTGCCAGCTCACCAGAAGACCTCTATGGCTACACCTTC
TRBV7-3	13	once	NA	TRBJ1-1	CASSEDMNTEAFF	TGTGCCAGCAGCGAGGACATGAACACTGAAGCTTTCTTT
TRBV9	14	NA	NA	TRBJ1-3	CASSVGQGSGTIYF	TGTGCCAGCAGCGTAGGGCAGGGATCGGGCACCATATATTTT
TRBV5-8	13	few	TRBD1	TRBJ1-5	CASRDRGGRPQHF	TGTGCCAGCAGGGACAGGGGGGGAAGGCCCCAGCATTTT
TRBV7-3	15	NA	NA	TRBJ2-3	CASSPAPTSTDTQYF	TGTGCCAGCAGCCCGGCGCCCACTAGCACAGATACGCAGTATTTT
TRBV10-3	15	NA	TRBD2	TRBJ2-3	CAISSSGANTDTQYF	TGTGCCATCAGCTCTAGCGGGGCAAACACAGATACGCAGTATTTT
TRBV28	15	NA	TRBD1	TRBJ1-4	CASSPGTGYEEKLFF	TGTGCCAGCAGTCCTGGGACAGGGTACGAAGAAAAACTGTTTTTT
TRBV25-1	16	NA	TRBD1	TRBJ2-7	CASSGSTGQGSYEQYF	TGTGCCAGCAGTGGATCCACGGGACAGGGTTCCTACGAGCAGTACTTC
TRBV6-5	13	NA	NA	TRBJ2-7	CASSYSGLYEQYF	TGTGCCAGCAGTTACTCAGGGCTATACGAGCAGTACTTC
TRBV9	17	NA	NA	TRBJ1-6	CASSVQNRGAYNSPLHF	TGTGCCAGCAGCGTCCAAAACAGAGGAGCCTATAATTCACCCCTCCACTTT
TRBV11-3	13	NA	NA	TRBJ2-1	CASTIGGLNEQFF	TGTGCCAGCACCATTGGGGGGTTGAATGAGCAGTTCTTC
TRBV30	13	NA	NA	TRBJ1-5	CAWSVGPIKPQHF	TGTGCCTGGAGTGTCGGCCCGATCAAGCCCCAGCATTTT
TRBV28	14	NA	TRBD1	TRBJ1-2	CASSDRGGNYGYTF	TGTGCCAGCAGTGACAGGGGTGGAAACTATGGCTACACCTTC